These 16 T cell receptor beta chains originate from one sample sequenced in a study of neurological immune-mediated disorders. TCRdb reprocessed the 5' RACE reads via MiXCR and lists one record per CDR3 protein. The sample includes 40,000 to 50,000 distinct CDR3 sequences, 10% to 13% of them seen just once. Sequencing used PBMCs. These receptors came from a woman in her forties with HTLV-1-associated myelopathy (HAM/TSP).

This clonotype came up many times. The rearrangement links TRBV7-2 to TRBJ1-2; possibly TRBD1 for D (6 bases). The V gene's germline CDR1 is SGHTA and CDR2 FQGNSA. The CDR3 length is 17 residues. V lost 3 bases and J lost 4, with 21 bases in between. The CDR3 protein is CASSFRVGRQDSYGYTF. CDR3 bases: TGTGCCAGCAGCTTCCGCGTCGGGCGACAGGACTCCTATGGCTACACCTTC.

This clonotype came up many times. The CDR3 region has the DNA TGTGCCAGCAGTGAGCCGGGGGCTGCTAAGAGAGGGCTGTTTTTT. Protein product: CASSEPGAAKRGLFF. The chain couples TRBV12-3 or TRBV12-4 to TRBJ2-2, with D possibly called TRBD1 or TRBD2 (6 bases each). V was shortened by 5 bases and J by 13 bases, with 23 bases between the two germline ends. The CDR3 loop spans 15 amino acids.

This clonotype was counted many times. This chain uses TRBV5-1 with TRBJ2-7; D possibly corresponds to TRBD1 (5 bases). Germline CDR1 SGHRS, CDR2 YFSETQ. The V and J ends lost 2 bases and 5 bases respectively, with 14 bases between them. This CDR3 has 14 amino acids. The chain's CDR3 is CASSFGIGADEQYF. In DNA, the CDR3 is TGCGCCAGCAGCTTCGGTATAGGGGCGGACGAGCAGTACTTC.

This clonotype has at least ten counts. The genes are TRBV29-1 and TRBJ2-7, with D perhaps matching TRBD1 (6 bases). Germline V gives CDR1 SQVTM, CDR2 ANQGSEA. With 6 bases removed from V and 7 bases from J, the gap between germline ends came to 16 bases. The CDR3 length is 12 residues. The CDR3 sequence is CSVLRTQGEQYF. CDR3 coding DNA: TGCAGCGTCCTCAGGACACAGGGAGAGCAGTACTTC.

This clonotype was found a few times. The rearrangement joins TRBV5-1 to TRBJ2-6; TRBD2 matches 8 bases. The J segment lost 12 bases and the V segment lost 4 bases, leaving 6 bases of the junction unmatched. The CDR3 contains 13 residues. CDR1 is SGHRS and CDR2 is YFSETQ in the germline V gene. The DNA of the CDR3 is TGCGCCAGCAGCCCGGGAGGGGGAAGCGTCCTGACTTTC. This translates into CASSPGGGSVLTF.

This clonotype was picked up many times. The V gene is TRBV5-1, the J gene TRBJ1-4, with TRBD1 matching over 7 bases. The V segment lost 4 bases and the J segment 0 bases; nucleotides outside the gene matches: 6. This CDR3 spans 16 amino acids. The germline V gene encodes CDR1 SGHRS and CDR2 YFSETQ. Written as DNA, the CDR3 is TGCGCCAGCAGCCATGGACAGGAGCCAACTAATGAAAAACTGTTTTTT. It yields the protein CASSHGQEPTNEKLFF.

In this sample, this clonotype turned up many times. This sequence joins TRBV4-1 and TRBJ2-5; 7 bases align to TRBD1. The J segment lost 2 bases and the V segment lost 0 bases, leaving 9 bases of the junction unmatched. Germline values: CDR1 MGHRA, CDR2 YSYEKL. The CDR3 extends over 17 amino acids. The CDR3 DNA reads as TGCGCCAGCAGCCAAGAAACCCCCCAACAGGGGCAAGAGACCCAGTACTTC. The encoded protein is CASSQETPQQGQETQYF.

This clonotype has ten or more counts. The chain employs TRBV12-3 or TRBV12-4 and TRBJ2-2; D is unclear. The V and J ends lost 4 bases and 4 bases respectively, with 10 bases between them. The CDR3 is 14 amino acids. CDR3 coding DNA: TGTGCCAGCAGTTCTAAGGGCTCCACCGGGGAGCTGTTTTTT. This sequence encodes CASSSKGSTGELFF.

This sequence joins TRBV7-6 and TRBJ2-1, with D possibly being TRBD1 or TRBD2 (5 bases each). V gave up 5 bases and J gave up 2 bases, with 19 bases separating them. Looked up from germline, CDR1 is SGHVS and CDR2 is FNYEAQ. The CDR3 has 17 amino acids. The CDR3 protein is CASSLGGWDGAYNEQFF. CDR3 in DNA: TGTGCCAGCAGCCTAGGAGGTTGGGACGGAGCCTACAATGAGCAGTTCTTC. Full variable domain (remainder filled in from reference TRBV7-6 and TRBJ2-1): GAGVSQSPRYKVTKRGQDVALRCDPISGHVSLYWYRQALGQGPEFLTYFNYEAQQDKSGLPNDRFSAERPEGSISTLTIQRTEQRDSAMYRCASSLGGWDGAYNEQFFGPGTRLTVL.

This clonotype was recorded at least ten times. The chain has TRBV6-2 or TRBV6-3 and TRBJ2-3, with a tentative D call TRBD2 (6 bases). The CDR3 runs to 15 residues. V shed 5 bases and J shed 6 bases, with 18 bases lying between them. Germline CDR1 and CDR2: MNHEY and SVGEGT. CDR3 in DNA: TGTGCCAGCAGTCGCGGGGCAGCCCCCTCCGATACGCAGTATTTT. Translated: CASSRGAAPSDTQYF.

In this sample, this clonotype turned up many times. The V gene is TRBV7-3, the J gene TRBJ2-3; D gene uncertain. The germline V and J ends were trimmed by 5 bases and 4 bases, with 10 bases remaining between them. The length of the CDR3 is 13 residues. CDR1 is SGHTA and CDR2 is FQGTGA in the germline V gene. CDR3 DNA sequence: TGTGCCAGCAGCAGCGCTAGGGCAGATACGCAGTATTTT. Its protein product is CASSSARADTQYF.

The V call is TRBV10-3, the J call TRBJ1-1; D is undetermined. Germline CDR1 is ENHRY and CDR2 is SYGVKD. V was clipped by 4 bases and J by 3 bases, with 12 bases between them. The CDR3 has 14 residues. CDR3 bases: TGTGCCATCAGTGGGAAAGCCTCGTACACTGAAGCTTTCTTT. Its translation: CAISGKASYTEAFF.

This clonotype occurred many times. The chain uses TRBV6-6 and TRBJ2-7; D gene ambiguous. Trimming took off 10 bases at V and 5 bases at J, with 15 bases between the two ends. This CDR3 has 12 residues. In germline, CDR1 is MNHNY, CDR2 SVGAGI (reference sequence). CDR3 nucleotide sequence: TGTGCCACCGACGTGGGGTCCCACGAGCAGTACTTC. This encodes CATDVGSHEQYF.

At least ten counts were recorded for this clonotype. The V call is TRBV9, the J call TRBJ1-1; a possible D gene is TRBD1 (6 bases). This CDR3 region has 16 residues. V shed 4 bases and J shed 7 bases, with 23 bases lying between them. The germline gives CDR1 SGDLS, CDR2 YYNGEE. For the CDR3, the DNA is TGTGCCAGCAGCATTGGATCGGGTCAGGGGATTCATGAAGCTTTCTTT. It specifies CASSIGSGQGIHEAFF.

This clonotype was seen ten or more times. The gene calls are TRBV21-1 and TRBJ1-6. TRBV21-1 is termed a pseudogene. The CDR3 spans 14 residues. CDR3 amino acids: CASSKDSYNSPLHF. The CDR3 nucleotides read TGTGCCAGCAGCAAGGATAGCTATAATTCACCCCTCCACTTT.

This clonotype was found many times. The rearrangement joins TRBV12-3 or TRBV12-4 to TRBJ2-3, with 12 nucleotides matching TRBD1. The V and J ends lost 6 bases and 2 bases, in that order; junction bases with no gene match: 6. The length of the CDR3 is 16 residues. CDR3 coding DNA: TGTGCCAGCAGCTTGGGACAGGGGGCACCCACAGATACGCAGTATTTT. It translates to CASSLGQGAPTDTQYF.